A selection of T cell receptor beta chains follows, all from one sample in a study of blood T cell repertoires in COVID-19. Repertoires were generated with immunoSEQ multiplex PCR, while TCRdb's copy carries only in-frame clones and drops some. The profile shows about 130,000 clones, 80% to 85% of them singletons. Sequencing used peripheral blood. The receptors come from a woman aged 50 to 65 with acute or convalescent COVID-19. Each CDR3 is given with its conserved first and last residue. A D gene is named only where the DNA matches it firmly. The size field is filled for only some rows; it gives once, few, many or a size class.

D gene	clone size	J gene	V gene	CDR3 protein	CDR3 DNA
-	-	TRBJ1-2	TRBV5-1	CASSVAAGNGYTF	TGCGCCAGCTCCGTTGCCGCAGGGAATGGCTACACCTTC
TRBD2	-	TRBJ2-5	TRBV5-1	CASSLASWQTSVRGETQYF	TGCGCCAGCAGCTTGGCCTCCTGGCAGACTAGCGTGAGGGGAGAGACCCAGTACTTC
TRBD1	few	TRBJ1-1	TRBV7-3	CASSLQSGGFSEAFF	TGTGCCAGCAGCTTACAATCAGGGGGCTTTTCTGAAGCTTTCTTT
TRBD2	once	TRBJ2-2	TRBV5-6	CASSLLAGVGGELFF	TGTGCCAGCAGCCTACTAGCGGGGGTAGGCGGGGAGCTGTTTTTT
-	-	TRBJ1-1	TRBV6-6	CASSIQGTLGTEAFF	TGTGCCAGCAGTATTCAGGGGACGCTAGGCACTGAAGCTTTCTTT
-	-	TRBJ2-1	TRBV20-1	CSASGRVFYNEQFF	TGCAGTGCTAGTGGGAGAGTTTTCTACAATGAGCAGTTCTTC
TRBD1	-	TRBJ2-2	TRBV7-3	CASSSGQGLEAGELFF	TGTGCCAGCAGCTCGGGACAGGGGTTAGAAGCCGGGGAGCTGTTTTTT
-	-	TRBJ2-7	TRBV11-2	CASIRFGRSTYEQYF	TGTGCCAGCATCCGATTCGGCAGGTCCACCTACGAGCAGTACTTC
-	few	TRBJ2-1	TRBV3-1/TRBV3-2	CASSQARGSINEQFF	TGTGCCAGCAGCCAAGCCCGGGGATCAATCAATGAGCAGTTCTTC
TRBD1	-	TRBJ1-1	TRBV13	CASSHRDRGWATEAFF	TGTGCCAGCAGCCACCGGGACAGGGGTTGGGCCACTGAAGCTTTCTTT